Given below is one T cell receptor (beta chain) in context. J lost 0 bases, V lost 4 bases, and 9 bases had no gene match. The CDR3 spans 18 residues. The germline gives CDR1 MNHEY, CDR2 SMNVEV (reference sequence). This sample is part of a study of blood T cell repertoires in COVID-19. The table came from immunoSEQ multiplex PCR; TCRdb's copy has only in-frame clones and leaves some out. The table lists about 74,000 clones, 80% to 90% of them singletons. The TCR sequence derives from a man in his 70s with acute or convalescent COVID-19. Input material: peripheral blood. The genes are TRBV27 and TRBJ1-6, with 7 bases matching TRBD1. This CDR3 is CASSSDRAPLSYNSPLHF. CDR3 coding DNA: TGTGCCAGCAGTTCCGACAGGGCGCCTCTCTCCTATAATTCACCCCTCCACTTT.